This TCR beta chain was observed in a study of T cells in Graves' hyperthyroidism and ophthalmopathy. The study's findings and limits: Using 13 V-J features, a model discriminated ophthalmopathy from stable hyperthyroidism. Most clonotypes that expanded in the thyroid above 0.001 also showed up in blood.

Amplified TCR beta CDR3 regions came from RNA transcripts. Primed by the HTBI set, a first-round RT-PCR was run on the TCR CDR3. TCRdb processed the multiplex PCR reads anew with MiXCR; each CDR3 protein has one entry. The sample carries fewer than 350,000 distinct CDR3 sequences, around a sixth recorded once. Concerning this clonotype: Its cognate antigen is unknown.

For the diagnoses, clinical symptoms, serum thyroxine and TRAb, thyroid ultrasound and orbital computed tomography were used. The authors took PBMCs from roughly 10 ml fresh peripheral blood. Germline CDR1 is MNHEY and CDR2 is SVGAGI. With 2 bases clipped from V and 2 bases from J, the junction kept 5 bases outside the gene matches. The CDR3 length is 15 residues. The V gene is TRBV6-5, the J gene TRBJ2-7; 8 nucleotides match TRBD2. Sequencing was performed on blood. The source is a woman aged 40 to 50 with Graves' ophthalmopathy. The DNA for the CDR3 is TGTGCCAGCAGTTACGGTTCCGGGAGGGCCTACGAGCAGTACTTC. It encodes CASSYGSGRAYEQYF.